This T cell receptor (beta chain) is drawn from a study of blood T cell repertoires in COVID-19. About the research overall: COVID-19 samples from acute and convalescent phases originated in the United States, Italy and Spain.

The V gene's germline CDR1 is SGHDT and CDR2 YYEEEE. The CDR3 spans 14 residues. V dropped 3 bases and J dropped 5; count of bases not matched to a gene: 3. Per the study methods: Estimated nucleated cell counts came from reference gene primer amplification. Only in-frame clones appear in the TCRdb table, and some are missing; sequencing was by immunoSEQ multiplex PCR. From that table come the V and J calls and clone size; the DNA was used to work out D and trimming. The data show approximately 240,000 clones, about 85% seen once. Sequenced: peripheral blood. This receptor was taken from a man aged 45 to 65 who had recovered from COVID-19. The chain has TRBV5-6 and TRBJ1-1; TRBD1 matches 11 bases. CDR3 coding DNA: TGTGCCAGCAGCTGGGGACAGGGGGTGACTGAAGCTTTCTTT. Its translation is CASSWGQGVTEAFF.